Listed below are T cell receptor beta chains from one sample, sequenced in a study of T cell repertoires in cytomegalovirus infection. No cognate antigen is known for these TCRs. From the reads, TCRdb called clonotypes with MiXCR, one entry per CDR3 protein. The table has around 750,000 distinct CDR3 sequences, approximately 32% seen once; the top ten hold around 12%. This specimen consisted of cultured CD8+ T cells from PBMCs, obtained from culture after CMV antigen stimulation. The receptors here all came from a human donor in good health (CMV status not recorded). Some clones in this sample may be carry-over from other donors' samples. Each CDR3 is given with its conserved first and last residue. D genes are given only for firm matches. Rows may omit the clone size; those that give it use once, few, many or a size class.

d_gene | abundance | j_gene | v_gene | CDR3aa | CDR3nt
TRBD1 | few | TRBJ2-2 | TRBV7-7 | CASSFSGTGGTGELFF | TGTGCTAGCAGCTTTTCCGGGACAGGGGGCACCGGGGAGCTGTTTTTT
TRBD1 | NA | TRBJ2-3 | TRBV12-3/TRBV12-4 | CASRQDRISTDTQYF | TGTGCCAGCAGGCAGGACAGGATAAGCACAGATACGCAGTATTTT
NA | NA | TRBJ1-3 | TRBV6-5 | CASSYSITGNSGNTIYF | TGTGCCAGCAGTTACTCGATTACAGGGAACTCTGGAAACACCATATATTTT
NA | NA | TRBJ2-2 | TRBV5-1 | CASLNEDMAGELFF | TGCGCCAGCCTTAACGAGGATATGGCCGGGGAGCTGTTTTTT
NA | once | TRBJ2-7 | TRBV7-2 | CASSLDGGGFSYEQYF | TGTGCCAGCAGCTTAGATGGCGGGGGCTTTTCCTACGAGCAGTACTTC
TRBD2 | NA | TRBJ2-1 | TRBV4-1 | CASSQDRGGDEQFF | TGCGCCAGCAGCCAAGACCGGGGGGGCGATGAGCAGTTCTTC
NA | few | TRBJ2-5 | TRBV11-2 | CASSFYNQETQYF | TGTGCCAGCAGCTTCTACAACCAAGAGACCCAGTACTTC
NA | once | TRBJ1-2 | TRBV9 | CASSGLRGVITNYGYTF | TGTGCCAGCAGTGGCCTTCGGGGGGTGATAACTAACTATGGCTACACCTTC
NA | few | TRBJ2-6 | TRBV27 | CASSLRPGANVLTF | TGTGCCAGCAGTTTACGCCCTGGGGCCAACGTCCTGACTTTC
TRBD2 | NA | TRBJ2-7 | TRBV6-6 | CASSYSIAGADYEQYF | TGTGCCAGCAGTTACTCTATAGCGGGGGCCGACTACGAGCAGTACTTC
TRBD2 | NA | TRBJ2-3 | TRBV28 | CASSSAFSGGLTDTQYF | TGTGCCAGCAGTTCCGCCTTTAGCGGGGGCCTCACAGATACGCAGTATTTT
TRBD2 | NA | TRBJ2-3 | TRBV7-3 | CASNLFPSGGFTTDTQYF | TGTGCCAGCAACTTATTTCCTAGCGGGGGGTTTACCACAGATACGCAGTATTTT
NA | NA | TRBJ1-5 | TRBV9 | CASSVDGRGHRPQHF | TGTGCCAGCAGCGTAGATGGCAGGGGTCATCGGCCCCAGCATTTT
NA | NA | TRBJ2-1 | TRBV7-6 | CASSGGGGPLNEQFF | TGTGCCAGCAGCGGGGGGGGGGGCCCCCTCAATGAGCAGTTCTTC
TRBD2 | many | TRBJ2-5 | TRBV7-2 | CASSSRGLAGGLDKETQYF | TGTGCCAGCAGCTCAAGGGGACTAGCGGGGGGGCTGGATAAAGAGACCCAGTACTTC
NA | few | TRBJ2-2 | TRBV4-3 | CASSQAGTGELFF | TGCGCCAGCAGCCAGGCGGGCACCGGGGAGCTGTTTTTT
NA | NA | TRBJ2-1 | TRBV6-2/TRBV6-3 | CASSWEVKGEQFF | TGTGCCAGCAGTTGGGAGGTTAAGGGTGAGCAGTTCTTC
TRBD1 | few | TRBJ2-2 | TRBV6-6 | CASSYFGTGRTGELFF | TGTGCCAGCAGTTACTTCGGGACAGGGCGGACCGGGGAGCTGTTTTTT
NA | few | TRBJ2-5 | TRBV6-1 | CASSEFNSFDTQYF | TGTGCCAGCAGTGAATTCAACTCCTTCGATACCCAGTACTTC
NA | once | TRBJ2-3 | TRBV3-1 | CASNDRGRSSADTQYF | TGTGCTAGTAATGATCGGGGGCGAAGCTCCGCAGATACGCAGTATTTT
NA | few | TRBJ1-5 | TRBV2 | CASSEPGAGQPQHF | TGTGCCAGCAGTGAACCGGGGGCAGGTCAGCCCCAGCATTTT
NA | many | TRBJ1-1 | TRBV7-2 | CASIMGSVTEAFF | TGTGCCAGCATCATGGGAAGTGTGACTGAAGCTTTCTTT
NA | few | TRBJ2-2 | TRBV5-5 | CASSLLTETGELFF | TGTGCCAGCAGCCTTCTGACAGAAACCGGGGAGCTGTTTTTT
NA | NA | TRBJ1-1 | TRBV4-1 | CASSRPIDGNTEAFF | TGCGCCAGCAGCCGACCCATCGACGGGAACACTGAAGCTTTCTTT
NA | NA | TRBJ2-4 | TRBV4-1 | CASSQLGIQYF | TGCGCCAGCAGCCAGTTGGGCATTCAGTACTTC
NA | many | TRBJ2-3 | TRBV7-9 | CASSGGTDTQYF | TGTGCCAGCAGCGGGGGGACAGATACGCAGTATTTT
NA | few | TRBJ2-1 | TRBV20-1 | CSARGARSYNEQFF | TGCAGTGCTAGGGGCGCTCGCTCCTACAATGAGCAGTTCTTC
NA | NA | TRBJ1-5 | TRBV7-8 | CASSETSSDQPQHF | TGTGCCAGCAGCGAGACGTCGTCGGATCAGCCCCAGCATTTT
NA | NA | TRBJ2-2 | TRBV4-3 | CASSQERRGHPTGELFF | TGCGCCAGCAGCCAAGAAAGGCGGGGACACCCTACCGGGGAGCTGTTTTTT
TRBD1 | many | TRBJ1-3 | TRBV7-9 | CASSPRDRRNTIYF | TGTGCCAGCAGCCCTCGGGACAGGCGGAACACCATATATTTT
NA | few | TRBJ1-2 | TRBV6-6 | CASSPDGTGYTF | TGTGCCAGCAGCCCCGACGGGACGGGCTACACCTTC
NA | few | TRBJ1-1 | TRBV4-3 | CASSHGPTEAFF | TGCGCCAGCAGCCACGGACCCACTGAAGCTTTCTTT
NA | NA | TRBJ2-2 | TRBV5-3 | CASSMPWDTENTGELFF | TGTGCCAGCAGCATGCCCTGGGACACCGAGAACACCGGGGAGCTGTTTTTT
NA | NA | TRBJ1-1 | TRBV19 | CASKSYTEAFF | TGTGCCAGTAAGTCTTACACTGAAGCTTTCTTT
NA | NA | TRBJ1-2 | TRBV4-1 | CASSPGANPANGYTF | TGTGCCAGCAGCCCGGGGGCGAACCCTGCTAACGGCTACACCTTC
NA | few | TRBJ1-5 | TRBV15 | CATSADIISNQPQHF | TGTGCCACCAGCGCTGACATTATTAGCAATCAGCCCCAGCATTTT
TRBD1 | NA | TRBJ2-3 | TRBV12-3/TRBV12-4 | CASRERAWDRLTDTQYF | TGTGCCAGCAGAGAGCGAGCTTGGGACAGACTCACAGATACGCAGTATTTT
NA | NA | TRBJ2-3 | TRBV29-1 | CSVEDRQVSTDTQYF | TGCAGCGTTGAAGACCGACAGGTTAGCACAGATACGCAGTATTTT
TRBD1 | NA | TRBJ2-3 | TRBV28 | CASSAFRGQVEGDTQYF | TGTGCCAGCAGTGCCTTTAGGGGACAGGTGGAAGGAGATACGCAGTATTTT
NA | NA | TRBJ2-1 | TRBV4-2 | CANSQPGTEGGNEQFF | TGTGCCAACAGCCAACCTGGGACTGAGGGTGGCAATGAGCAGTTCTTC
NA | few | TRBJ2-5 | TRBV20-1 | CSASFGQITMYQETQYF | TGCAGTGCTAGCTTTGGACAGATTACAATGTACCAAGAGACCCAGTACTTC
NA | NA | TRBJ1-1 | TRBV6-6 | CASIHPGSGFVYTEAFF | TGTGCCAGCATCCACCCGGGGTCAGGGTTCGTTTACACTGAAGCTTTCTTT
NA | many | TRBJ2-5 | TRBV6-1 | CASFGRLQETQYF | TGTGCCAGCTTTGGGAGACTCCAAGAGACCCAGTACTTC
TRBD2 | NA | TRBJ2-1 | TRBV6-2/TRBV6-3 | CASMILADSYNEQFF | TGTGCCAGCATGATTCTAGCGGATTCCTACAATGAGCAGTTCTTC
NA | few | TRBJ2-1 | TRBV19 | CASSPSSFIHNEQFF | TGTGCCAGTAGTCCTTCCAGCTTCATCCACAATGAGCAGTTCTTC
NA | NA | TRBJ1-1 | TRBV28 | CASKFPGENTEAFF | TGTGCCAGCAAATTCCCCGGTGAGAACACTGAAGCTTTCTTT
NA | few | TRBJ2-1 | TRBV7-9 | CASNKGGGFYNEQFF | TGTGCCAGCAACAAGGGGGGCGGATTCTACAATGAGCAGTTCTTC
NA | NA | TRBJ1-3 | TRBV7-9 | CASSLKGPSGNTIYF | TGTGCCAGCAGCTTAAAGGGGCCCTCTGGAAACACCATATATTTT
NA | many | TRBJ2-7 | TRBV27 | CASSFGGDKNEQYF | TGTGCCAGCAGTTTTGGTGGGGATAAGAACGAGCAGTACTTC
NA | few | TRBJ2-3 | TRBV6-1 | CASSELLLGGGGTDTQYF | TGTGCCAGCAGTGAATTACTTTTAGGGGGAGGGGGCACAGATACGCAGTATTTT
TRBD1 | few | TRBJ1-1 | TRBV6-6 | CASSYPRQGANTEAFF | TGTGCCAGCAGTTACCCTCGACAGGGTGCGAACACTGAAGCTTTCTTT
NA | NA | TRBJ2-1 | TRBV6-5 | CASSYGYYSYNEQFF | TGTGCCAGCAGTTACGGTTATTACTCCTACAATGAGCAGTTCTTC
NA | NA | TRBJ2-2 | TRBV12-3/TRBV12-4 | CASSLLAYTGELFF | TGTGCCAGCAGTTTACTAGCGTACACCGGGGAGCTGTTTTTT
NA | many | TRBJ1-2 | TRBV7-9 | CASVLKTPGDGGYYGYTF | TGTGCCAGCGTTTTGAAAACTCCCGGGGACGGAGGGTACTATGGCTACACCTTC
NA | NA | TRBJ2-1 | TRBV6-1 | CATDPGQTLNEQFF | TGTGCCACCGACCCAGGACAGACCCTCAATGAGCAGTTCTTC
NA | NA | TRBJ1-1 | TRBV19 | CASSIRSVWGHTEAFF | TGTGCCAGTAGTATTAGATCGGTGTGGGGGCACACTGAAGCTTTCTTT